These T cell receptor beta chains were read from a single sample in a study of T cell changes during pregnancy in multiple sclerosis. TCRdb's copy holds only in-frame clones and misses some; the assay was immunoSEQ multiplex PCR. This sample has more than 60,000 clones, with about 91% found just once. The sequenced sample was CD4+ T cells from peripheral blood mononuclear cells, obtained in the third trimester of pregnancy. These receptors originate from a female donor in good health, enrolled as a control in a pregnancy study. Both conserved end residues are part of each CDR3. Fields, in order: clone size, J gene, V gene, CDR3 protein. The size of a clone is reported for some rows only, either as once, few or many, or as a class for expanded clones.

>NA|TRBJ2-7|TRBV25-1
CASSETGGWYEQYF
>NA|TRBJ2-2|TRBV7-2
CASSTGSNTGELFF
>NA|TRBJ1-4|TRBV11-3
CASSSGGTATNEKLFF
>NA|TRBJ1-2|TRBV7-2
CASSSLTGGATGYTF
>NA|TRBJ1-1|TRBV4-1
CASSPGTIGPFF
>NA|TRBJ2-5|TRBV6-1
CASSERERETQYF
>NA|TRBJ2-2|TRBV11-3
CASSRTGDGELFF
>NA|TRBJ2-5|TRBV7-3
CASSDRQGPSETQYF
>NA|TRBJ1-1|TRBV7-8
CASSIDRGNTEAFF
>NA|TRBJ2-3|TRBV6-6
CASSYPSGADTQYF
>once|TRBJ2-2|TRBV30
CAWRRGWTGELFF
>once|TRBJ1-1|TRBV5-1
CASSLNVQGPTEAFF
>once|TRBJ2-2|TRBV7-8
CASSLRGRSGELFF
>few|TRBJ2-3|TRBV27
CASSLRTGMMSTDTQYF
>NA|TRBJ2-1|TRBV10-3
CAIRGTSGGPSSYNEQFF
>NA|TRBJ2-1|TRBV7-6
CASRNRRNRGRNNEQFF
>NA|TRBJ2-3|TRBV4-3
CASSQGGVTPDTQYF
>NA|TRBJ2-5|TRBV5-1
CASSLEATGLETQYF
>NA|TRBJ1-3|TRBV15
CATSHKGYHGNTIYF
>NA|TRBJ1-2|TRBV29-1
CSVEVTGGGGYTF
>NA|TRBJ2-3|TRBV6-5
CASSPGHGPTDTQYF
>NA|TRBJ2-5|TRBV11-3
CASSLGGQETQYF
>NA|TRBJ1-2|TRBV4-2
CASSQGRRQGKNYGYTF
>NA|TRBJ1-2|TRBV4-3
CASSQVRTGGNGYTF
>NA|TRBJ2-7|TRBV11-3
CASSSTGLPSSYEQYF
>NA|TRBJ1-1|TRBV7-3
CASSLRGGAGTEAFF
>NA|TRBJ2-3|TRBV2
CASRGGTSGADTQYF
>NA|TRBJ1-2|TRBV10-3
CAISDGNRGQAYGYTF
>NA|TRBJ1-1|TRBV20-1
CSAHRASEAFF
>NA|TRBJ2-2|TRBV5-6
CASSLAANTGELFF
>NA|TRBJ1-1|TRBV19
CASSIDRVANTEAFF
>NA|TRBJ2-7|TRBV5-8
CASSLGQGAYEQYF
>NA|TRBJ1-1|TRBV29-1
CSVELQAVAFF
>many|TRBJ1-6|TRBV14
CASSQGRENSPLHF